This is a list of T cell receptor beta chains from one sample in a study of response to subunit inactivated influenza vaccine. MiXCR, applied by TCRdb to the RT-PCR reads, yields one record per CDR3 protein. The sample records roughly 790,000 distinct CDR3 sequences, 21% being singletons. The sample was PBMCs from blood, taken around 5 days after vaccination. The receptors derive from a man in his fifties or sixties who received an inactivated influenza vaccine. CDR3s include the opening cysteine and the closing phenylalanine or tryptophan. D genes are given only for firm matches. For some rows the clone size is stated as once, few or many, or as a class when expanded; others skip it.

size: few; J: TRBJ2-1; V: TRBV18; D: -; DNA: TGTGCCAGCTCACCGCAACCCTCCCCCTACAATGAGCAGTTCTTC; CDR3: CASSPQPSPYNEQFF
size: few; J: TRBJ2-1; V: TRBV20-1; D: TRBD2; DNA: TGCAGTGCTAGGGGATTAGCGGGAGATTTCCAATCCAATGAGCAGTTCTTC; CDR3: CSARGLAGDFQSNEQFF
size: -; J: TRBJ2-5; V: TRBV28; D: TRBD1; DNA: TGTGCCAGCAGCTGGACAGGGACGGAGACCCAGTACTTC; CDR3: CASSWTGTETQYF
size: few; J: TRBJ2-1; V: TRBV6-5; D: TRBD2; DNA: TGTGCCAGCAGTTACGCAGCGGGAGGGGGTTCCTACAATGAGCAGTTCTTC; CDR3: CASSYAAGGGSYNEQFF
size: few; J: TRBJ2-5; V: TRBV21-1; D: -; DNA: TGTGCCAAGCAGATAGACCCTGCGGGGGAGACCCAGTACTTC; CDR3: CAKQIDPAGETQYF
size: few; J: TRBJ1-1; V: TRBV6-2/TRBV6-3; D: -; DNA: TGTGCCAGCAGTTACCAGTCAGGGACATTGGACACTGAAGCTTTCTTT; CDR3: CASSYQSGTLDTEAFF
size: few; J: TRBJ2-4; V: TRBV10-3; D: -; DNA: TGTGCCATCAGTGCCCAAGAAGCACGACCAGGCATTCAGTACTTC; CDR3: CAISAQEARPGIQYF
size: few; J: TRBJ2-5; V: TRBV7-8; D: TRBD1; DNA: TGTGCCAGCAGCTCCCGACAGGGCCAAGAGACCCAGTACTTC; CDR3: CASSSRQGQETQYF
size: few; J: TRBJ2-7; V: TRBV28; D: TRBD2; DNA: TGTGCCAGCAGAACCAGACTAGCGGGAACCTACGAGCAGTACTTC; CDR3: CASRTRLAGTYEQYF
size: -; J: TRBJ2-2; V: TRBV6-5; D: -; DNA: TGTGCCAGCAGTTACTCGCCTAGGGCGAACACCGGGGAGCTGTTTTTT; CDR3: CASSYSPRANTGELFF
size: many; J: TRBJ1-1; V: TRBV5-1; D: TRBD1; DNA: TGCGCCAGCAGCCCGGGGACAGGGGTGAACACTGAAGCTTTCTTT; CDR3: CASSPGTGVNTEAFF
size: -; J: TRBJ2-2; V: TRBV20-1; D: TRBD2; DNA: TGCAGTGCTAGAAGACGAAGCGGGGGGGCCGGGGTGCTGTTTTTT; CDR3: CSARRRSGGAGVLFF
size: few; J: TRBJ2-3; V: TRBV15; D: -; DNA: TGTGCCACCAGCAGAGGCCCACTAAGTCCGCGGGATACGCAGTATTTT; CDR3: CATSRGPLSPRDTQYF
size: -; J: TRBJ2-7; V: TRBV9; D: TRBD1; DNA: TGTGCCAGCAGCGTAGACCCGGGACAGGGGATCTACGAGCAGTACTTC; CDR3: CASSVDPGQGIYEQYF
size: few; J: TRBJ2-1; V: TRBV7-9; D: TRBD2; DNA: TGTGCCAGCAGCTTAGCCCTGACTAGCGGAATCTACAATGAGCAGTTCTTC; CDR3: CASSLALTSGIYNEQFF
size: few; J: TRBJ1-6; V: TRBV10-3; D: TRBD1; DNA: TGTGCCATCAGTGGACGACAGGGAGGTTCACCCCTCCACTTT; CDR3: CAISGRQGGSPLHF
size: few; J: TRBJ2-3; V: TRBV6-5; D: TRBD2; DNA: TGTGCCAGCAGTTACCGGGGACTAGCGGGAAAGACAGATACGCAGTATTTT; CDR3: CASSYRGLAGKTDTQYF